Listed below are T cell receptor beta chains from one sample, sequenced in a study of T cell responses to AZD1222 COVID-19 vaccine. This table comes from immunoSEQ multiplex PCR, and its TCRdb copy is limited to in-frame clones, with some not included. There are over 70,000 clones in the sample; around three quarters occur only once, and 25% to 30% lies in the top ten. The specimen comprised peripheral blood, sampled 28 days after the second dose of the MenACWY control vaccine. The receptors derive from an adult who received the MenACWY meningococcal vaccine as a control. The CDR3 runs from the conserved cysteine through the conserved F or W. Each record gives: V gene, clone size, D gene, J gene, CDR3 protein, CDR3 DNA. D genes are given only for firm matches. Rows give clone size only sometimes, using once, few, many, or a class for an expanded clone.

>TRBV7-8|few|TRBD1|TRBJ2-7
CASSSGRPGQVTYEQYF
TGTGCCAGCAGCTCAGGCCGACCGGGACAGGTGACCTACGAGCAGTACTTC
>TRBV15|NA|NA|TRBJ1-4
CATSRDVGRPNNEKLFF
TGTGCCACCAGCAGAGATGTAGGACGGCCCAATAATGAAAAACTGTTTTTT
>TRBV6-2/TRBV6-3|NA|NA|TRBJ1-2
CASSYSTVSYGYTF
TGTGCCAGCAGTTACTCAACCGTCTCCTATGGCTACACCTTC
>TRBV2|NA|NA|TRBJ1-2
CASSGTGQTFLGYTF
TGTGCCAGCAGCGGGACTGGACAGACCTTCCTTGGCTACACCTTC
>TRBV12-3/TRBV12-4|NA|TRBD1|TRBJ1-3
CASSVSRDREDF
TGTGCCAGCAGCGTCTCCCGGGACAGGGAAGATTTT
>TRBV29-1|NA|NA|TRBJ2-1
CSVAGGANYNEQFF
TGCAGCGTTGCGGGTGGCGCCAACTACAATGAGCAGTTCTTC
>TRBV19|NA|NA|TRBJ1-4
CASSIDRTNEKLFF
TGTGCCAGTAGTATAGATCGTACTAATGAAAAACTGTTTTTT
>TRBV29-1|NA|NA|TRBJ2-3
CSVESSTDTQYF
TGCAGCGTTGAGTCTAGCACAGATACGCAGTATTTT
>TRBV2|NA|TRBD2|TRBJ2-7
CASRFGLAGNLEQYF
TGTGCCAGCCGATTCGGACTAGCGGGAAATCTCGAGCAGTACTTC
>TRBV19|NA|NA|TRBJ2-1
CASSEGPRLEQFF
TGTGCCAGTAGCGAAGGTCCCAGGCTTGAGCAGTTCTTC
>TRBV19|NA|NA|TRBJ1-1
CASKPREETEAFF
TGTGCCAGTAAACCCAGGGAAGAGACTGAAGCTTTCTTT
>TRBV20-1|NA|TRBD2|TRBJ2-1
CSASGGSGRNDEQFF
TGCAGTGCTAGTGGAGGTAGCGGGAGGAACGATGAGCAGTTCTTC
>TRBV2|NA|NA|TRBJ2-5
CASHEIGFSQTQYF
TGTGCCAGCCACGAAATTGGTTTCTCCCAGACCCAGTACTTC
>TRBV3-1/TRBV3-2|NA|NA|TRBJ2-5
CASSRGSGTEVKTQYF
TGTGCCAGCAGCAGAGGTTCCGGGACTGAGGTAAAGACCCAGTACTTC
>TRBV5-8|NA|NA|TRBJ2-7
CASPPAQSTHEQYF
TGTGCCAGCCCCCCGGCCCAGTCTACGCACGAGCAGTACTTC
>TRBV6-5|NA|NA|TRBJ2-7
CASSLELYEQYF
TGTGCCAGCAGTTTGGAGCTCTACGAGCAGTACTTC